This T cell receptor beta chain was profiled in a study of OX40 agonist ivuxolimab in advanced cancers. Looking at the study overall: Patients in the trial were receiving intravenous ivuxolimab every 2 weeks, at doses of 0.01 to 10 mg/kg.

Autoimmune disease history or systemic immunosuppression led to patients being barred. With respect to this clone: What it binds is unknown.

V trimming: 6 bases; J trimming: 0 bases; junction bases outside the gene matches: 7. Germline CDR1 is SEHNR and CDR2 is FQNEAQ (reference sequence). The CDR3 contains 15 residues. Study results and caveats: CD4+ T cells averaged fewer expanded clones than CD8+ T cells.

TCRdb keeps only in-frame clones here, not all; method: immunoSEQ multiplex PCR. The table records approximately 71,000 clones, 65% to 85% of them present only once. J is TRBJ1-2 and V is TRBV7-9; 7 bases fit TRBD1. The sequencing here drew on CD4+ or CD8+ T cells sorted from blood, taken in a trial of the OX40 agonist ivuxolimab. This receptor was taken from an adult with an advanced solid tumor such as melanoma, head and neck, liver or kidney cancer. The DNA of the CDR3 is TGTGCCAGCAGTTCTGGGGACAGCGCTAACTATGGCTACACCTTC. Encoded protein: CASSSGDSANYGYTF.